The sequence of this T cell receptor beta chain was determined in a study of identical twins. Points on this clonotype: Its antigen is undetermined.

TCRdb re-derived calls from the 5' RACE reads in MiXCR, one entry per CDR3 protein. The data show fewer than 550,000 distinct CDR3 sequences, with 13% to 15% seen just once and about 0.4% held by the top ten. This CDR3 region has 14 residues. The ends were cut back, 5 bases at V and 0 bases at J, with 11 bases in the middle. Per the germline V gene, CDR1 is DFQATT and CDR2 is SNEGSKA (reference sequence). The study, taken as a whole, reports: The models systematically underestimated how much out-of-frame TCR alpha was shared in monozygotic twins.

These data were also reused for a study on yellow fever vaccine responses in identical twins. Per that study: Vaccine-induced T cell responses in twins were reportedly observed to appear partly convergent, partly personalized.

What was sequenced was CD4+ T cells sorted from blood. The clonotype originates from a woman aged 18-30 years in good health. This chain uses TRBV20-1 with TRBJ2-1; the D gene is possibly TRBD1 (6 bases). The CDR3 protein is CSAPTGSSYNEQFF. The CDR3 DNA reads TGCAGTGCTCCTACAGGGAGCTCCTACAATGAGCAGTTCTTC.